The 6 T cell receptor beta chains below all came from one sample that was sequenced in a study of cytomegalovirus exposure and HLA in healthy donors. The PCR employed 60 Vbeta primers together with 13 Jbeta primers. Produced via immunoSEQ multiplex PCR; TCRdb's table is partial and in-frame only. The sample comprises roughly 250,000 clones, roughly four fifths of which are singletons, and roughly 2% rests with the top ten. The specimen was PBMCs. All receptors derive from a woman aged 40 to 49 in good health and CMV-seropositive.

The CDR3 sequence is CASSFTGRADTQYF. The CDR3 bases are TGCGCCAGCAGCTTCACGGGGAGGGCAGATACGCAGTATTTT. The rearrangement links TRBV5-1 to TRBJ2-3; 7 nucleotides align to TRBD2. CDR1 and CDR2 (germline): SGHRS, YFSETQ. There are 14 residues in the CDR3. The junction had 4 bases not matched to a gene; V was cut back by 2 bases and J by 4 bases.

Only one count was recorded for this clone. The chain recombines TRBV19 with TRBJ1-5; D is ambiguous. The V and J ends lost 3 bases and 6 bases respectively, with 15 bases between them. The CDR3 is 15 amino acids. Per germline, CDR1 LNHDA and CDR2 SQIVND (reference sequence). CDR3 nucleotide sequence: TGTGCCAGTAGTATGGGAGGGCAGTGGGGTCAGCCCCAGCATTTT. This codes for CASSMGGQWGQPQHF.

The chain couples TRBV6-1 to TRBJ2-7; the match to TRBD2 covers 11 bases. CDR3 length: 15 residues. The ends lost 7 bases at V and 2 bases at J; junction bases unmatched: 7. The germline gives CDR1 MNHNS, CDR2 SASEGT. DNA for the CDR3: TGTGCCAGCATAGAACTAGCGGGAGCAGCCTACGAGCAGTACTTC. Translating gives CASIELAGAAYEQYF.

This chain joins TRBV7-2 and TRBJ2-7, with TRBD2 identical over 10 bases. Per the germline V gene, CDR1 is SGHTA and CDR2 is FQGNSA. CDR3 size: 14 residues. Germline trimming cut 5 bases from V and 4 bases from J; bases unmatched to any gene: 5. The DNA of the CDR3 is TGTGCCAGCAGCGTCCTTAGCGGGAGGTACGAGCAGTACTTC. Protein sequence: CASSVLSGRYEQYF. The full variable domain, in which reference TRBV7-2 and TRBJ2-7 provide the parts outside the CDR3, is GAGVSQSPSNKVTEKGKDVELRCDPISGHTALYWYRQSLGQGLEFLIYFQGNSAPDKSGLPSDRFSAERTGGSVSTLTIQRTQQEDSAVYLCASSVLSGRYEQYFGPGTRLTVT.

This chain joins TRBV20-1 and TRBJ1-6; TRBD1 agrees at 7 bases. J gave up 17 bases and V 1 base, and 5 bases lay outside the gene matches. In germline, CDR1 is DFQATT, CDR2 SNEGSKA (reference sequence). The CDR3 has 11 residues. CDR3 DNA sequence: TGCAGTGCTAGAGCCGAGGGACAGATCCACTTT. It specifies CSARAEGQIHF.

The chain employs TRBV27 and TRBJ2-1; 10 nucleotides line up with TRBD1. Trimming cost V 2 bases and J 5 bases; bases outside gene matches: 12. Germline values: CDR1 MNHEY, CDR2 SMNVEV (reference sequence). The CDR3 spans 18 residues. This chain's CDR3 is CASSLEPGTGADHNEQFF. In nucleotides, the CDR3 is TGTGCCAGCAGTTTAGAGCCGGGGACAGGGGCGGACCACAATGAGCAGTTCTTC.